These 31 T cell receptor beta chains originate from one sample sequenced in a study of Graves' ophthalmopathy and Graves' hyperthyroidism. RNA transcripts were the source from which TCR beta CDR3 regions were amplified. The first round was an RT-PCR with HTBI primers, and the second round was a multiplex PCR. TCRdb called the multiplex PCR reads again in MiXCR, with one record for every CDR3 protein. There are 500,000 to 600,000 distinct CDR3 sequences in the sample; 35% to 45% occur only once, and about 4.6% lies in the top ten. Sequences were obtained from peripheral blood or thyroid tissue (not recorded which). The receptors here all came from an adult man with Graves' hyperthyroidism.

The gene calls are TRBV2 and TRBJ2-7; D might be TRBD1 (6 bases). Trimming stripped 5 bases from V and 7 bases from J, with 21 bases between. Germline V lookup: CDR1 SNHLY, CDR2 FYNNEI. The CDR3 length is 15 residues. CDR3: CASSLDRNRVEEQYF. CDR3 bases: TGTGCCAGCAGTCTTGACAGGAACCGGGTGGAGGAGCAGTACTTC.

The CDR3 DNA sequence: TGTGCCAGCAGCTTAGGGAGTGGGTTCGATGAGCAGTTCTTC. Its translation: CASSLGSGFDEQFF. The rearrangement uses TRBV7-8 and TRBJ2-5; D call uncertain. The J call may be incorrect, as the DNA end agrees better with TRBJ2-1. Germline lookup yields CDR1 SGHVS and CDR2 FQNEAQ. The CDR3 is made up of 14 amino acids.

This clonotype was found many times. The J gene is TRBJ1-6, the V gene TRBV20-1; no clear D. CDR1 is DFQATT and CDR2 is SNEGSKA in the germline V gene (reference sequence). The ends were cut back, 0 bases at V and 8 bases at J, with 14 bases in the middle. CDR3 length: 15 residues. CDR3: CSARDVGFTDSPLHF. The CDR3 DNA sequence: TGCAGTGCTAGAGATGTAGGGTTTACGGATTCACCCCTCCACTTT.

This clonotype was counted only a few times. This chain joins TRBV2 and TRBJ1-1; D not certain. V was clipped by 6 bases and J by 6 bases, with 20 bases between them. The CDR3 extends over 15 amino acids. CDR1 and CDR2 from the germline V gene are SNHLY and FYNNEI. CDR3 protein: CASRHAISGLSEAFF. The CDR3 coding sequence is TGTGCCAGCAGGCACGCGATTTCAGGTCTTTCTGAAGCTTTCTTT.

The chain employs TRBV5-5 and TRBJ1-1, with 7 bases matching TRBD1. This CDR3 spans 17 amino acids. CDR1 and CDR2 from the germline V gene are SGHKS and YYEKEE (reference sequence). J was trimmed by 2 bases and V by 2 bases; bases with no gene match: 12. CDR3 amino acids: CASSLGPGGFFNTEAFF. Written as DNA, the CDR3 is TGTGCCAGCAGCTTAGGACCAGGGGGATTTTTTAACACTGAAGCTTTCTTT.

As to this clonotype: Because the CDR3 is missing its conserved closing phenylalanine or tryptophan, this is likely a read error. It is unclear where the CDR3 begins or ends on the DNA, so no DNA is shown, and the CDR3 is as TCRdb lists it. V gene TRBV9 combines with J gene TRBJ2-7; the D call TRBD1 from the table was never checked on the DNA. Including both end residues, the CDR3 is 8 amino acids long. The germline V gene encodes CDR1 SGDLS and CDR2 YYNGEE. CDR3 sequence: CASSVERT.

The chain recombines TRBV10-3 with TRBJ1-5; a weak D match, TRBD1 (5 bases). Trimming cost V 2 bases and J 3 bases, with 14 bases left between them. CDR3 size: 16 residues. Germline lookup yields CDR1 ENHRY and CDR2 SYGVKD. The CDR3 protein is CAISEPQTALNQPQHF. CDR3 DNA: TGTGCCATCAGTGAGCCGCAGACAGCACTCAATCAGCCCCAGCATTTT.

The rearrangement joins TRBV6-6 to TRBJ2-2; the match to TRBD1 covers 9 bases. V was clipped by 4 bases and J by 4 bases; unmatched bases: 7. The CDR3 sequence is 16 residues long. Per germline, CDR1 MNHNY and CDR2 SVGAGI (reference sequence). In nucleotides, the CDR3 is TGTGCCAGCAGTTTTGGGGGACAGGGTATCACCGGGGAGCTGTTTTTT. Translated: CASSFGGQGITGELFF.

The V call is TRBV28, the J call TRBJ1-3; 7 bases agree with TRBD1. Looked up from germline, CDR1 is MDHEN and CDR2 is SYDVKM. The CDR3 extends over 14 amino acids. V shed 3 bases and J 4 bases; nucleotides not matched to a gene: 3. The DNA for the CDR3 is TGTGCCAGCAGTTTGTCGGGACAGGGAAACACCATATATTTT. Translated: CASSLSGQGNTIYF.

Of note for this clonotype: The junction does not match germline at one end; this may be a read error. This chain links TRBV5-1 with TRBJ2-7; D is ambiguous. Per germline, CDR1 SGHRS and CDR2 YFSETQ. The CDR3 runs to 11 residues. In DNA form, the CDR3 reads TGCGCCAGCAGGGGTGAAGTAGAGCTGTACTTC. Its protein is CASRGEVELYF.

Note on this clonotype: A much larger clone differs from this one at a single base, so this may be a read error. The chain uses TRBV7-9 and TRBJ1-1; D unresolved. V was clipped by 1 base and J by 1 base, with 10 bases between them. Germline assignment: CDR1 SEHNR and CDR2 FQNEAQ (reference sequence). This CDR3 has 15 amino acids. CDR3 DNA: TGTGCCAGCAGCTTAGGGCGCGCCGGGAACACTGAAGCTTTCTTT. Translated: CASSLGRAGNTEAFF. The full variable domain, in which reference TRBV7-9 and TRBJ1-1 provide the parts outside the CDR3, is DTGVSQNPRHKITKRGQNVTFRCDPISEHNRLYWYRQTLGQGPEFLTYFQNEAQLEKSRLLSDRFSAERPKGSFSTLEIQRTEQGDSAMYLCASSLGRAGNTEAFFGQGTRLTVV.

The chain combines TRBV24-1 with TRBJ2-5; 8 bases are a match to TRBD2. The V segment lost 4 bases and the J segment 11 bases; nucleotides outside the gene matches: 14. Germline CDR1 reads KGHDR; CDR2 reads SFDVKD. This CDR3 region has 15 residues. CDR3 in amino acids: CATSDPGLGSNEQYF. The CDR3 DNA sequence: TGTGCCACCAGTGACCCGGGACTAGGGTCCAATGAGCAGTACTTC.

J is TRBJ2-3 and V is TRBV7-2; 9 bases line up with TRBD1. This CDR3 spans 16 amino acids. In germline, CDR1 is SGHTA, CDR2 FQGNSA. J lost 3 bases, V lost 5 bases, and 9 bases had no gene match. The chain's CDR3 is CASSAHPGQGTDTQYF. CDR3 DNA sequence: TGTGCCAGCAGCGCCCACCCGGGACAGGGAACAGATACGCAGTATTTT.

There are many counts of this clonotype. The chain recombines TRBV10-3 with TRBJ2-2, with 7 bases fitting TRBD2. Germline CDR1 ENHRY, CDR2 SYGVKD. The CDR3 sequence is 16 residues long. Losses at the gene ends were 4 bases for V and 0 bases for J; bases not matched to a gene: 5. CDR3 protein: CAISVGLAANTGELFF. In DNA, the CDR3 is TGTGCCATCAGTGTTGGGCTAGCGGCGAACACCGGGGAGCTGTTTTTT.

This clonotype was observed many times. V gene TRBV12-3 or TRBV12-4 combines with J gene TRBJ1-6; D is uncertain. This CDR3 region has 15 residues. Trimming removed 6 bases at V and 5 bases at J, with 14 bases between. CDR3: CASRDPLPDNSPLHF. The DNA for the CDR3 is TGTGCCAGCAGGGACCCACTACCGGATAATTCACCCCTCCACTTT.

Ten or more counts support this clonotype. The J gene is TRBJ1-1, the V gene TRBV5-5; TRBD1 is a possible D gene (5 bases). The CDR3 totals 14 residues. In germline, CDR1 is SGHKS, CDR2 YYEKEE (reference sequence). With 4 bases removed from V and 2 bases from J, the gap between germline ends came to 12 bases. The CDR3 DNA sequence: TGTGCCAGCAGCCCCTCGACAGTAAACACTGAAGCTTTCTTT. Encoded protein: CASSPSTVNTEAFF.

The genes are TRBV15 and TRBJ2-2, with 10 bases matching TRBD1. The germline V gene encodes CDR1 LNHNV and CDR2 YYDKDF (reference sequence). The CDR3 sequence is 16 residues long. Losses at the gene ends were 4 bases for V and 2 bases for J; bases not matched to a gene: 4. The CDR3 coding sequence is TGTGCCACCAGCATATCGACAGGGGGCAACACCGGGGAGCTGTTTTTT. Protein sequence: CATSISTGGNTGELFF.

This clonotype has ten or more counts. J is TRBJ2-2 and V is TRBV19; tentatively, D is TRBD2 (5 bases). The CDR3 sequence is 12 residues long. Per germline, CDR1 LNHDA and CDR2 SQIVND (reference sequence). V lost 5 bases and J 4 bases, leaving 5 bases between the germline ends. The CDR3 DNA reads TGTGCCAGTAGTGGGAGCACCGGGGAGCTGTTTTTT. Its protein product is CASSGSTGELFF.

This chain links TRBV29-1 with TRBJ1-3; possibly TRBD1 for D (5 bases). V lost 6 bases, J lost 0 bases, and 12 bases lay in between. Germline-derived CDR1 and CDR2 are SQVTM and ANQGSEA. This CDR3 comprises 14 residues. CDR3: CSVAGLSSGNTIYF. The CDR3 nucleotides are TGCAGCGTCGCGGGACTCAGCTCTGGAAACACCATATATTTT.

This chain links TRBV7-2 with TRBJ1-6; the D gene is possibly TRBD1 (5 bases). Trimming cost V 5 bases and J 7 bases, with 9 bases left between them. Per the germline V gene, CDR1 is SGHTA and CDR2 is FQGNSA. There are 13 residues in the CDR3. The CDR3 here is CASSAGRNSPLHF. The CDR3 nucleotides are TGTGCCAGCAGCGCGGGGCGGAATTCACCCCTCCACTTT.

Ten or more counts support this clonotype. The chain employs TRBV29-1 and TRBJ2-7; perhaps TRBD2 as D (6 bases). The CDR3 is made up of 17 amino acids. V was pared by 2 bases and J by 1 base, with 21 bases between. From germline, CDR1 is SQVTM and CDR2 ANQGSEA. In nucleotides, the CDR3 is TGCAGCGTTGAAAGCGTGTTTGGCCCGGGACTTTCCTACGAGCAGTACTTC. Amino acid sequence: CSVESVFGPGLSYEQYF.

The table lists this clonotype with many counts. The V call is TRBV19, the J call TRBJ1-6, with TRBD1 identical over 7 bases. The CDR3 extends over 17 amino acids. Trimming at V came to 3 bases and at J to 7 bases, leaving 12 bases not matched to a gene. Germline CDR1 is LNHDA and CDR2 is SQIVND (reference sequence). The CDR3 region has the DNA TGTGCCAGTAGTATGGAGACAGGGTTGAGGCGGAATTCACCCCTCCACTTT. Translated: CASSMETGLRRNSPLHF.

J is TRBJ2-5 and V is TRBV10-2; 9 nucleotides agree with TRBD1. This CDR3 spans 13 amino acids. The junction had 5 bases not matched to a gene; V was cut back by 8 bases and J by 4 bases. Germline V gene data show CDR1 as WSHSY and CDR2 as SAAADI. CDR3 sequence: CASRGQGRETQYF. CDR3 coding DNA: TGCGCCAGCCGAGGACAGGGGAGAGAGACCCAGTACTTC.

This sequence joins TRBV7-9 and TRBJ1-4; 11 nucleotides agree with TRBD1. Germline-derived CDR1 and CDR2 are SEHNR and FQNEAQ (reference sequence). This CDR3 comprises 15 residues. Losses at the gene ends were 4 bases for V and 8 bases for J; bases not matched to a gene: 6. CDR3 coding DNA: TGTGCCAGCAGCTCCGGGACAGGGGGTGGAGAAAAACTGTTTTTT. This translates into CASSSGTGGGEKLFF.

The V gene is TRBV2, the J gene TRBJ1-5, with D possibly matching TRBD1 (6 bases). V lost 2 bases and J lost 14, with 13 bases in between. The CDR3 contains 12 residues. CDR1 and CDR2 (germline): SNHLY, FYNNEI. Written as DNA, the CDR3 is TGTGCCAGCAGTGAACAGGGGATGAACGAGCATTTT. Protein product: CASSEQGMNEHF.

In the case of this clonotype: The final CDR3 position lacks the conserved phenylalanine or tryptophan, pointing to a likely read error. The J gene is TRBJ1-1, the V gene TRBV29-1; 10 bases fit TRBD1. Trimming took 7 bases from V and 3 from J; bases not matched to a gene: 11. This CDR3 is 15 amino acids long. From germline, CDR1 is SQVTM and CDR2 ANQGSEA. The CDR3 nucleotides are TGCAGCGGCCGGGACAGGGGATTTGGGGACACTGAAGCTTTCCTT. Translated, it gives CSGRDRGFGDTEAFL.

Many counts were recorded for this clonotype. V and J are TRBV7-2 and TRBJ2-2, with 9 bases matching TRBD2. Looked up from germline, CDR1 is SGHTA and CDR2 is FQGNSA. The CDR3 consists of 15 residues. J was trimmed by 5 bases and V by 3 bases; bases with no gene match: 4. The DNA of the CDR3 is TGTGCCAGCAGCTTGAGCGGGGGGACGACCGGGGAGCTGTTTTTT. The encoded protein is CASSLSGGTTGELFF.

In the case of this clonotype: A read error may produce the germline difference seen at one junction end. This chain links TRBV6-5 with TRBJ2-5, with 8 bases lining up with TRBD2. The CDR3 has 14 amino acids. Germline CDR1 is MNHEY and CDR2 is SVGAGI. CDR3 loop: CASSEAGARETQCF. CDR3 bases: TGTGCCAGCAGTGAAGCGGGGGCGCGGGAGACCCAGTGCTTC.

Comments on this clonotype: Mismatch with germline at one junction end may stem from a read error. This chain joins TRBV29-1 and TRBJ1-5, with D hard to call. This CDR3 is built from 15 residues. Germline V lookup: CDR1 SQVTM, CDR2 ANQGSEA. DNA of the CDR3: TGCAGCTTCACTAGCGGGAGAGGGTACAATGAGCCCCAGCATTTT. It is translated as CSFTSGRGYNEPQHF.

Comment on this clonotype: A much larger clone differs from this one at a single base, so this may be a read error. As the CDR3 is not closed by the conserved phenylalanine or tryptophan, this likely results from a read error. The chain recombines TRBV20-1 with TRBJ1-2; 12 nucleotides match TRBD1. Looked up from germline, CDR1 is DFQATT and CDR2 is SNEGSKA (reference sequence). The junction had 10 bases not matched to a gene; V was cut back by 3 bases and J by 8 bases. This CDR3 spans 15 amino acids. CDR3 in amino acids: CSASGSGQGARGYTS. The DNA of the CDR3 is TGCAGTGCTAGTGGATCGGGACAGGGGGCGCGCGGCTACACCTCC.

This clonotype was recorded a few times. This chain joins TRBV18 and TRBJ1-5; D call uncertain. Germline V gene data show CDR1 as KGHSH and CDR2 as LQKENI. Trimming cost V 5 bases and J 0 bases, with 11 bases left between them. CDR3 length: 15 residues. The CDR3: CASSASPGSNQPQHF. CDR3 bases: TGTGCCAGCTCAGCGAGCCCCGGTAGCAATCAGCCCCAGCATTTT.